Each of the 27 T cell receptor beta chains below was sequenced from the same sample in a study of blood T cells in healthy people across ages. Using a J-beta primer mix together with a sample-barcoded 5' primer, a second PCR was run for about 7 to 12 cycles. TCRdb reprocessed the 5' RACE reads via MiXCR and lists one record per CDR3 protein. The sample holds about a million distinct CDR3 sequences, approximately 49% seen once. What was sequenced was blood. Source of these receptors: a man aged 25 to 40 in good health.

V gene TRBV3-1 combines with J gene TRBJ2-5; D is uncertain. CDR1 and CDR2 (germline): LGHDT, YNNKEL (reference sequence). The CDR3 consists of 14 residues. V was cut by 1 base and J by 0 bases, with 6 bases left in between. CDR3 loop: CASSQVRNQETQYF. In nucleotides, the CDR3 is TGTGCCAGCAGCCAAGTACGCAACCAAGAGACCCAGTACTTC.

This clonotype was seen a handful of times. The chain recombines TRBV3-1 with TRBJ1-5; 7 bases match TRBD1. Trimming at V came to 4 bases and at J to 11 bases, leaving 14 bases not matched to a gene. CDR1 is LGHDT, CDR2 YNNKEL, per germline (reference sequence). The CDR3 is 15 residues long. The CDR3 DNA sequence: TGTGCCAGCAGCCCAGGGACAGCCCCGTGGATGACCCAGCATTTT. Translating gives CASSPGTAPWMTQHF.

The V call is TRBV3-1, the J call TRBJ2-4; D gene unclear. The DNA end is more similar to TRBJ2-7, so the J call may be wrong. The length of the CDR3 is 13 residues. In germline, CDR1 is LGHDT, CDR2 YNNKEL (reference sequence). CDR3 nucleotide sequence: TGTGCCAGCAGCCAAAGGGTAGACTACGAGCAGTACTTC. Translation gives CASSQRVDYEQYF.

The chain links TRBV5-1 to TRBJ2-2; D remains unclear. This CDR3 contains 13 residues. V lost 3 bases and J lost 6, with 9 bases in between. Germline assignment: CDR1 SGHRS and CDR2 YFSETQ. The CDR3 here is CASSSYVAGELFF. CDR3 coding DNA: TGCGCCAGCAGCTCATATGTAGCCGGGGAGCTGTTTTTT.

The chain joins TRBV20-1 to TRBJ1-2, with TRBD1 as a possible D gene (6 bases). Per the germline V gene, CDR1 is DFQATT and CDR2 is SNEGSKA (reference sequence). V was trimmed by 3 bases and J by 2 bases, leaving 22 bases between them. This CDR3 is built from 17 residues. The CDR3 nucleotides are TGCAGTGCTAGTCTTGAAGCGTTGCAGGGGCTGAACTATGGCTACACCTTC. Translating it yields CSASLEALQGLNYGYTF.

This clonotype was detected only once. The genes are TRBV5-1 and TRBJ2-1; 8 bases map to TRBD1. Germline assignment: CDR1 SGHRS and CDR2 YFSETQ. V shed 4 bases, J shed 6 bases, and the junction held 18 bases outside the gene matches. This CDR3 is built from 18 residues. CDR3 protein: CASSPLIPSGTGGNEQFF. In nucleotides, the CDR3 is TGCGCCAGCAGCCCGCTCATCCCCTCCGGGACAGGAGGCAATGAGCAGTTCTTC.

In its sample, this clonotype was seen a few times. V gene TRBV4-3 combines with J gene TRBJ2-7; D gene ambiguous. Germline assignment: CDR1 LGHNA and CDR2 YSLEER. The CDR3 contains 14 residues. The V gene lost 0 bases and the J gene lost 5 bases, with 11 bases spanning the gap. The CDR3 region is CASSQDRGGDEQYF. CDR3 nucleotides: TGCGCCAGCAGCCAAGATCGCGGCGGAGACGAGCAGTACTTC.

This clonotype was counted only a few times. V gene TRBV7-3 combines with J gene TRBJ2-2; 8 bases are a match to TRBD2. In germline, CDR1 is SGHTA, CDR2 FQGTGA. Unmatched junction bases numbered 5, after V lost 1 base and J lost 1 base. This CDR3 region has 17 residues. CDR3 sequence: CASSLRGTSGNTGELFF. In nucleotides, the CDR3 is TGTGCCAGCAGCTTAAGGGGAACTAGCGGGAACACCGGGGAGCTGTTTTTT.

This clonotype was recorded a few times. The genes are TRBV5-1 and TRBJ2-3; possible D gene TRBD2, 5 bases. Germline CDR1 is SGHRS and CDR2 is YFSETQ. The CDR3 has 15 amino acids. V lost 4 bases and J 1 base, leaving 13 bases between the germline ends. The CDR3 spells CASSPGLRGTDTQYF. The CDR3 region has the DNA TGCGCCAGCAGCCCCGGACTGAGAGGCACAGATACGCAGTATTTT.

Only a few counts were recorded for this clonotype. The gene calls are TRBV20-1 and TRBJ1-2; 9 positions agree with TRBD1. The CDR3 is 17 residues long. Looked up from germline, CDR1 is DFQATT and CDR2 is SNEGSKA (reference sequence). V was pared by 4 bases and J by 4 bases, with 16 bases of the junction left unmatched. The CDR3 nucleotides read TGCAGTGCTAACCCCCCCTTGAAAGACAGGGGGGTCTATGGCTACACCTTC. Translated: CSANPPLKDRGVYGYTF.

The CDR3 DNA reads as TGTGCCAGCAGCATGACTAGCGGGGGGGCGGGCACAGATACGCAGTATTTT. It specifies CASSMTSGGAGTDTQYF. The chain couples TRBV7-2 to TRBJ2-3; 14 bases map to TRBD2. With V trimmed by 5 bases and J by 1 base, 5 bases remained unmatched. The germline V gene has CDR1 SGHTA and CDR2 FQGNSA. The CDR3 extends over 17 amino acids.

The V call is TRBV11-3, the J call TRBJ2-1, with 9 bases identical to TRBD2. The DNA matches TRBJ2-7 better at its end, which makes the J call doubtful. The germline V gene encodes CDR1 SGHNT and CDR2 YENEEA. This CDR3 has 15 amino acids. CDR3: CASSSSGGWTYEQYF. CDR3 nucleotides: TGTGCCAGCAGCTCAAGCGGGGGGTGGACCTACGAGCAGTACTTC.

This clonotype was recorded a few times. V usage is TRBV27 and J usage is TRBJ2-1; 12 bases match TRBD2. The CDR3 covers 17 residues. CDR1 and CDR2 (germline): MNHEY, SMNVEV (reference sequence). The V segment lost 5 bases and the J segment 8 bases; nucleotides outside the gene matches: 13. The CDR3 DNA sequence: TGTGCCAGCAGTCTCGGACTAGCGGGGATCATTGGCGATGAGCAGTTCTTC. This sequence encodes CASSLGLAGIIGDEQFF.

The sample holds one count of this clonotype. The genes are TRBV9 and TRBJ1-2, with D unresolved. Trimming pared 4 bases from V and 7 bases from J, leaving 11 bases between. This CDR3 contains 12 residues. CDR1 and CDR2 (germline): SGDLS, YYNGEE. CDR3 region: CASSSLRGGYTF. The CDR3 DNA reads as TGTGCCAGCAGCTCCCTGCGGGGTGGCTACACCTTC.

V is TRBV10-3 and J is TRBJ1-5; D possibly corresponds to TRBD1 (5 bases). The CDR3 runs to 15 residues. Trimming took off 4 bases at V and 6 bases at J, with 16 bases between the two ends. Germline CDR1 ENHRY, CDR2 SYGVKD. CDR3 protein: CAISGVWGGGQPQHF. The CDR3, as DNA: TGTGCCATCAGTGGGGTCTGGGGGGGAGGTCAGCCCCAGCATTTT.

The chain links TRBV25-1 to TRBJ1-5; tentative D call: TRBD1 (5 bases). Per germline, CDR1 MGHDK and CDR2 SYGVNS. The CDR3 runs to 15 residues. The V gene lost 1 base and the J gene lost 0 bases, with 7 bases spanning the gap. As DNA, the CDR3 is TGTGCCAGCAGTGAATCAGGGTATAGCAATCAGCCCCAGCATTTT. Encoded protein: CASSESGYSNQPQHF.

The genes are TRBV28 and TRBJ2-3; the D gene is possibly TRBD2 (6 bases). Trimming cost V 3 bases and J 4 bases, with 14 bases left between them. In germline, CDR1 is MDHEN, CDR2 SYDVKM. This CDR3 is 15 amino acids long. The CDR3 region has the DNA TGTGCCAGCAGTTTCGCGCTAGCGATGTCAGATACGCAGTATTTT. This gives the protein CASSFALAMSDTQYF.

The chain employs TRBV2 and TRBJ1-2, with 8 bases matching TRBD1. Trimming removed 11 bases from V and 7 bases from J; junction bases left unmatched: 15. CDR1 and CDR2 from the germline V gene are SNHLY and FYNNEI. The CDR3 consists of 14 residues. CDR3 DNA: TGTGCCCGACGGGACACTCAGGGGGCGCTTGGCTACACCTTC. As protein: CARRDTQGALGYTF.

This clonotype was counted a few times. The rearrangement links TRBV6-5 to TRBJ2-7, with D unresolved. Germline-derived CDR1 and CDR2 are MNHEY and SVGAGI. This CDR3 is built from 14 residues. V lost 0 bases, J lost 3 bases, and 9 bases lay in between. The CDR3 DNA follows: TGTGCCAGCAGTTACTCTGAGTTAAACTACGAGCAGTACTTC. Translated: CASSYSELNYEQYF.

This rearrangement joins TRBV7-9 to TRBJ2-3; D remains unclear. This CDR3 comprises 16 residues. The V and J ends lost 5 bases and 0 bases respectively, with 15 bases between them. The germline gives CDR1 SEHNR, CDR2 FQNEAQ (reference sequence). The CDR3 DNA reads as TGTGCCAGCAGCCCCAGCACAGACCTTAGCACAGATACGCAGTATTTT. Its translation is CASSPSTDLSTDTQYF.

The chain recombines TRBV28 with TRBJ1-2; D is unresolved. Germline loops: CDR1 MDHEN, CDR2 SYDVKM. V lost 6 bases to trimming and J lost 6 bases, with 11 bases between them. The length of the CDR3 is 12 residues. As DNA, the CDR3 is TGTGCCAGCAGAAGGGCCAGCCATGGCTACACCTTC. This translates into CASRRASHGYTF.

The chain employs TRBV20-1 and TRBJ1-4; no clear D gene. Looked up from germline, CDR1 is DFQATT and CDR2 is SNEGSKA (reference sequence). This CDR3 spans 14 amino acids. Trimming stripped 0 bases from V and 6 bases from J, with 11 bases between. CDR3 loop: CSARETAAYEKLFF. The CDR3 DNA is TGCAGTGCTAGAGAAACAGCAGCATATGAAAAACTGTTTTTT.

This chain joins TRBV7-8 and TRBJ2-3, with TRBD1 matching 7 bases. The J segment lost 2 bases and the V segment lost 5 bases, leaving 7 bases of the junction unmatched. CDR1 is SGHVS and CDR2 is FQNEAQ in the germline V gene. This CDR3 contains 15 residues. The CDR3 nucleotides are TGTGCCAGCAGCCTTTCGACAGGGAACACAGATACGCAGTATTTT. Translation gives CASSLSTGNTDTQYF. Full variable domain (rest looked up from reference TRBV7-8 and TRBJ2-3): GAGVSQSPRYKVAKRGQDVALRCDPISGHVSLFWYQQALGQGPEFLTYFQNEAQLDKSGLPSDRFFAERPEGSVSTLKIQRTQQEDSAVYLCASSLSTGNTDTQYFGPGTRLTVL.

This clonotype was recorded a few times. V is TRBV7-2 and J is TRBJ1-4; 7 bases are shared with TRBD1. V shed 5 bases and J 8 bases; nucleotides not matched to a gene: 5. The length of the CDR3 is 13 residues. The germline V gene has CDR1 SGHTA and CDR2 FQGNSA. The CDR3 here is CASSRSRGEKLFF. In DNA form, the CDR3 reads TGTGCCAGCAGCCGGAGCAGGGGGGAAAAACTGTTTTTT.

Ten or more counts support this clonotype. The V gene is TRBV24-1, the J gene TRBJ2-5; D gene unclear. Near its end, the DNA agrees better with TRBJ2-7, so the J call may be wrong. Germline V gene data show CDR1 as KGHDR and CDR2 as SFDVKD. The CDR3 has 14 residues. In DNA, the CDR3 is TGTGCCACCAGTGATTCCCGGACGAGCGACGAGCAGTACTTC. Its translation: CATSDSRTSDEQYF.

The chain is built from TRBV4-3 and TRBJ2-1, with a possible D match to TRBD2 (5 bases). The germline CDR1 and CDR2 sequences are LGHNA and YSLEER. Trimming cost V 4 bases and J 8 bases, with 15 bases left between them. The CDR3 has 14 residues. DNA for the CDR3: TGCGCCAGCAGCCCGCTTTCTTCGCGGGATGAGCAGTTCTTC. The encoded protein is CASSPLSSRDEQFF.

This clonotype was observed a handful of times. The chain is built from TRBV4-1 and TRBJ2-3; 12 nucleotides agree with TRBD2. This CDR3 is 18 amino acids long. V shed 4 bases and J 2 bases; nucleotides not matched to a gene: 10. The germline V gene has CDR1 MGHRA and CDR2 YSYEKL. Here the CDR3 DNA reads TGCGCCAGCAGCCTCTCATCTAGCGGGGGGGCCCCCACAGATACGCAGTATTTT. Protein: CASSLSSSGGAPTDTQYF.